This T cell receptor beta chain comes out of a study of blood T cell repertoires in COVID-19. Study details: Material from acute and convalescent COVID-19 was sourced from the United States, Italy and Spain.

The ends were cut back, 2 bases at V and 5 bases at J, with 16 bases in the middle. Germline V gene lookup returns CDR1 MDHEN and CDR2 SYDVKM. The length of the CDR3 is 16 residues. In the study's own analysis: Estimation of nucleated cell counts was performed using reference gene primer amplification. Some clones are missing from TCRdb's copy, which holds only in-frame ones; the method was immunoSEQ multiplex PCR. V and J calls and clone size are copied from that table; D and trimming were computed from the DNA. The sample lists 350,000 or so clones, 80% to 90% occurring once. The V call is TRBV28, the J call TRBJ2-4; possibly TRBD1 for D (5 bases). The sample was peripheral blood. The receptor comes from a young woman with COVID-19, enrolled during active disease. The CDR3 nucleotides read TGTGCCAGCAGTTTACAGGGCTACACCGCGGAAAACATTCAGTACTTC. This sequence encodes CASSLQGYTAENIQYF.